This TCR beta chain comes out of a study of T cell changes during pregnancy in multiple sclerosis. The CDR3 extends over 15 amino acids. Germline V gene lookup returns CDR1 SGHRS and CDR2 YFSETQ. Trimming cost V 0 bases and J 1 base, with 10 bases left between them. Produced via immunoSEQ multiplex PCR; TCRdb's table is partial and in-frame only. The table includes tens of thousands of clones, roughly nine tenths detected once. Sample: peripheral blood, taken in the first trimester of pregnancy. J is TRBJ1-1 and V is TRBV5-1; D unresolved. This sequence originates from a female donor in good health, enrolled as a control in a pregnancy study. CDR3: CASSLAGRRNTEAFF. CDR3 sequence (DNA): TGCGCCAGCAGCTTGGCGGGGAGGAGGAACACTGAAGCTTTCTTT.